Following are 17 T cell receptor beta chains from one sample sequenced in a study of blood T cells in healthy people across ages. The authors ran a second PCR of about 6 to 12 cycles using a sample-barcoded 5' primer and a J-beta primer mix. TCRdb ran MiXCR on the 5' RACE reads and lists one entry per CDR3 protein. The profile shows some 920,000 distinct CDR3 sequences, 45% to 60% of them singletons. The sequenced sample consisted of blood. The receptors were sampled from a woman aged 60-70 years in good health.

This clonotype was seen a few times. The rearrangement joins TRBV13 to TRBJ2-7, with D perhaps TRBD2 (5 bases). Trimming left V 0 bases short and J 6 bases short, with 9 bases between. Germline loops: CDR1 PRHDT, CDR2 FYEKMQ (reference sequence). The CDR3 runs 13 residues. CDR3 nucleotide sequence: TGTGCCAGCAGCTTAGGTTCTAGCTCCGAGCAGTACTTC. Translating gives CASSLGSSSEQYF.

This clonotype was picked up a small number of times. The chain couples TRBV4-1 to TRBJ2-1, with TRBD1 matching 9 bases. Losses at the gene ends were 0 bases for V and 4 bases for J; bases not matched to a gene: 7. Germline values: CDR1 MGHRA, CDR2 YSYEKL. This CDR3 region has 17 residues. CDR3 region: CASSQDWRQGGYNEQFF. As DNA, the CDR3 is TGCGCCAGCAGCCAAGATTGGAGACAGGGGGGATACAATGAGCAGTTCTTC.

This clonotype was counted a few times. The chain recombines TRBV15 with TRBJ2-1, with D possibly matching TRBD2 (6 bases). The germline gives CDR1 LNHNV, CDR2 YYDKDF (reference sequence). This CDR3 comprises 14 residues. Trimming shortened V by 0 bases and J by 8 bases, and 11 bases separated the two germline ends. Written as DNA, the CDR3 is TGTGCCACCAGCAGAGACCCCGGGAGAGATGAGCAGTTCTTC. This codes for CATSRDPGRDEQFF.

The rearrangement joins TRBV20-1 to TRBJ2-5; 10 bases map to TRBD1. Looked up from germline, CDR1 is DFQATT and CDR2 is SNEGSKA (reference sequence). This CDR3 has 15 amino acids. CDR3 DNA sequence: TGCAATGCCCAAAGACAGGGGGCAATACGAGAGACCCAGTACTTC. Its protein product is CNAQRQGAIRETQYF.

Of note for this clonotype: A much bigger clone sits one base away, suggesting this may be a read error. The chain employs TRBV12-3 or TRBV12-4 and TRBJ1-5; D is undetermined. V lost 3 bases and J lost 7, with 13 bases in between. This CDR3 contains 14 residues. The CDR3 sequence is CASSLGRANQPQHF. The DNA for the CDR3 is TGTGCCAGCAGTTTGGGCAGAGCAAACCAGCCCCAGCATTTT.

This clonotype was observed a few times. The gene calls are TRBV12-3 or TRBV12-4 and TRBJ2-5; 7 positions match TRBD1. V was clipped by 5 bases and J by 1 base; unmatched bases: 13. CDR3 length equals 17 residues. The CDR3: CASSTGTRTGGQETQYF. CDR3 sequence (DNA): TGTGCCAGCAGTACCGGGACAAGGACAGGAGGCCAAGAGACCCAGTACTTC.

The J gene is TRBJ1-6, the V gene TRBV20-1; TRBD1 aligns across 8 bases. The CDR3 is 15 residues long. V was clipped by 3 bases and J by 5 bases; unmatched bases: 6. Per germline, CDR1 DFQATT and CDR2 SNEGSKA (reference sequence). The CDR3 loop reads CSARGDRGDNSPLHF. CDR3 nucleotide sequence: TGCAGTGCTAGGGGTGACAGGGGAGATAATTCACCCCTCCACTTT.

Many counts were recorded for this clonotype. The V and J genes are TRBV3-1 and TRBJ2-7; 10 bases align to TRBD2. Germline assignment: CDR1 LGHDT and CDR2 YNNKEL (reference sequence). The CDR3 extends over 15 amino acids. V gave up 0 bases and J gave up 4 bases; unmatched junction bases: 3. CDR3 region: CASSQDLAGAYEQYF. CDR3 nucleotide sequence: TGTGCCAGCAGCCAAGATCTAGCGGGAGCATACGAGCAGTACTTC.

Turning to this clonotype: An end of the junction does not agree with germline; a read error may underlie this. The chain employs TRBV6-5 and TRBJ2-1; D not certain. The CDR3 length is 16 residues. Germline V gene lookup returns CDR1 MNHEY and CDR2 SVGAGI. CDR3 in DNA: TGTGCCAGCAGCGAGTCCAGAAGACTGGCCTACAATGAGCAGTTTTTC. Residues: CASSESRRLAYNEQFF.

The genes are TRBV6-2 or TRBV6-3 and TRBJ2-7; D is ambiguous. The CDR3 sequence is 13 residues long. V lost 6 bases and J lost 3, with 12 bases in between. Germline CDR1 reads MNHEY; CDR2 reads SVGEGT. The CDR3: CASRGSSDYEQYF. The CDR3 DNA follows: TGTGCCAGCAGGGGAAGCTCCGACTACGAGCAGTACTTC.

At least ten counts were recorded for this clonotype. In nucleotides, the CDR3 is TGTGCCACCAGCAGTCGCTTGGACGATGGAAACATTCAGTACTTC. Amino acid sequence: CATSSRLDDGNIQYF. The V and J genes are TRBV15 and TRBJ2-4; D unclear. Germline CDR1 and CDR2: LNHNV and YYDKDF (reference sequence). The CDR3 has 15 residues. Trimming stripped 3 bases from V and 6 bases from J, with 15 bases between.

The rearrangement links TRBV24-1 to TRBJ2-5; 11 positions match TRBD2. Germline V gene lookup returns CDR1 KGHDR and CDR2 SFDVKD. Unmatched junction bases numbered 8, after V lost 10 bases and J lost 2 bases. The CDR3 length is 15 residues. The CDR3 sequence is CATQETSGIQETQYF. The CDR3 DNA is TGTGCCACTCAAGAGACTAGCGGGATTCAAGAGACCCAGTACTTC.

The DNA for the CDR3 is TGTGCCTCCAGGGGACAGGGGCGCACAGATACGCAGTATTTT. Translating gives CASRGQGRTDTQYF. The chain employs TRBV10-3 and TRBJ2-3; 10 positions match TRBD1. Per germline, CDR1 ENHRY and CDR2 SYGVKD. This CDR3 contains 14 residues. V dropped 11 bases and J dropped 1; count of bases not matched to a gene: 6.

The chain has TRBV4-1 and TRBJ1-2; TRBD1 matches 8 bases. Germline V gene data show CDR1 as MGHRA and CDR2 as YSYEKL. This CDR3 contains 17 residues. Trimming at V came to 4 bases and at J to 2 bases, leaving 12 bases not matched to a gene. CDR3 sequence: CASSLFGDRLKNYGYTF. The CDR3 DNA reads TGCGCCAGCAGCCTATTCGGGGACAGGCTGAAAAACTATGGCTACACCTTC.

This chain joins TRBV28 and TRBJ1-2, with D perhaps TRBD1 (5 bases). Germline-derived CDR1 and CDR2 are MDHEN and SYDVKM. With 2 bases removed from V and 5 bases from J, the gap between germline ends came to 15 bases. The CDR3 runs 15 residues. The CDR3 loop is CASSLLPGGAYGYTF. DNA of the CDR3: TGTGCCAGCAGTTTACTCCCCGGGGGAGCATATGGCTACACCTTC.

V and J are TRBV7-3 and TRBJ2-6; D unclear. Germline V gene lookup returns CDR1 SGHTA and CDR2 FQGTGA. Trimming took off 5 bases at V and 0 bases at J, with 8 bases between the two ends. This CDR3 contains 15 residues. The CDR3 sequence: CASSPTISGANVLTF. The CDR3, as DNA: TGTGCCAGCAGCCCTACTATCTCTGGGGCCAACGTCCTGACTTTC.

In its sample, this clonotype was seen a few times. This rearrangement joins TRBV4-3 to TRBJ1-5; TRBD1 aligns across 7 bases. There are 16 residues in the CDR3. Trimming cost V 4 bases and J 7 bases; bases outside gene matches: 13. Looked up from germline, CDR1 is LGHNA and CDR2 is YSLEER. The CDR3 is CASSPSTGTPRQPQHF. For the CDR3, the DNA is TGCGCCAGCAGCCCCTCGACAGGGACGCCCAGACAGCCCCAGCATTTT.